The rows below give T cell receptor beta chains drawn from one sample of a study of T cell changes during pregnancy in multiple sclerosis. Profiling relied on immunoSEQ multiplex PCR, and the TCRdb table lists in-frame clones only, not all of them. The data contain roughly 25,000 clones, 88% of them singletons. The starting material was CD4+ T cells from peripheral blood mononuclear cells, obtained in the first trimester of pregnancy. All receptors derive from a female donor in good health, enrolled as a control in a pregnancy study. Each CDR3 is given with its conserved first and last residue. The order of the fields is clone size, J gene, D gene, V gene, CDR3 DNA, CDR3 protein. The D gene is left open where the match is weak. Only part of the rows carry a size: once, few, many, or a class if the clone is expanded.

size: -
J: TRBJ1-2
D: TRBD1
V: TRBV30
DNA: TGTGCCTGGAAGATCGGACAGGGGGCCTATGGCTACACCTTC
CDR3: CAWKIGQGAYGYTF

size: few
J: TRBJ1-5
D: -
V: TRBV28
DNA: TGTGCCAGCAGTTTGAACATCCAGGGGCCCCAGCATTTT
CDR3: CASSLNIQGPQHF

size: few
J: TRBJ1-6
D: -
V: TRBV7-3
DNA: TGTGCCAGCAGCTTACAGGCGGGATATAATTCACCCCTCCACTTT
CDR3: CASSLQAGYNSPLHF

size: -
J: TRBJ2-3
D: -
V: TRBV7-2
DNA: TGTGCCAGCAGGCCTCTTAGATACACAGATACGCAGTATTTT
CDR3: CASRPLRYTDTQYF

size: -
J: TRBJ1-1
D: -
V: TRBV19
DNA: TGTGCCAGCGGCATTCCCAGGGGAAGGAACACTGAAGCTTTCTTT
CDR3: CASGIPRGRNTEAFF

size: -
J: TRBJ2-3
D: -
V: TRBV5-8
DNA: TGTGCCAGCAGCTTATCCGGTGGCACAGATACGCAGTATTTT
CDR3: CASSLSGGTDTQYF

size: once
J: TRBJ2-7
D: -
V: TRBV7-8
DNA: TGTGCCAGCAGCTTAGCGATGCAGGGACGGGGGTGGGACTTC
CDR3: CASSLAMQGRGWDF

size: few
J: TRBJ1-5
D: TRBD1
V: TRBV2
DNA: TGTGCCAGCCGGGGACAGGGATTATTGAATCAGCCCCAGCATTTT
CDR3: CASRGQGLLNQPQHF

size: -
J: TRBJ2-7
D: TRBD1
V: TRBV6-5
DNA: TGTGCCAGCCGGGACAGCGCTTCCTACGAGCAGTACTTC
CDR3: CASRDSASYEQYF

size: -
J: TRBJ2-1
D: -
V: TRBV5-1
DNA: TGCGCCAGCAGCCACGGACAGGGAGGGACGTACAATGAGCAGTTCTTC
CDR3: CASSHGQGGTYNEQFF

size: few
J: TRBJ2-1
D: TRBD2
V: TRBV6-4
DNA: TGTGCCAGCAGCCGGACTAGCGGGAGGATGAATGAGCAGTTCTTC
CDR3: CASSRTSGRMNEQFF

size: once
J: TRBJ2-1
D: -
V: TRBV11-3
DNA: TGTGCCAGCAGCTTAGCCCCCCAGGCAGCCCAGTTCTTC
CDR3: CASSLAPQAAQFF

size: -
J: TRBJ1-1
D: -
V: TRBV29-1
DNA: TGCAGCGTTGTGGGGCAGGGAGGGATCGGGGGGGCGCCGAACACTGAAGCTTTCTTT
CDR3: CSVVGQGGIGGAPNTEAFF

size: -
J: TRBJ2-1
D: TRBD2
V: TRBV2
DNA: TGTGCCAGCATAGAGCGGGAGGGTTGGAATGAGCAGTTCTTC
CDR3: CASIEREGWNEQFF

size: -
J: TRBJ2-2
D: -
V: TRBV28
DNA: TGTGCCAGCAGTCCAACCCCCCGCCGGGAACGGGGGAACACCGGGGAGCTGTTTTTT
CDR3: CASSPTPRRERGNTGELFF

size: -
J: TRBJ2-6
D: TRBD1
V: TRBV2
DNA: TGTGCCAGCAGAACACAGGGGGTTGGGGTTATGTCTGGGGCCAACGTCCTGACTTTC
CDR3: CASRTQGVGVMSGANVLTF

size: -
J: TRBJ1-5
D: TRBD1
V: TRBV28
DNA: TGTGCCAGCAGTTTACGACAGGGGGCGGTTCAGCCCCAGCATTTT
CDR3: CASSLRQGAVQPQHF

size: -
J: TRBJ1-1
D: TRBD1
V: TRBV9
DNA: TGTGCCAGCAGCGCAGACAGGGGGCGCAGGGTGGCTTTCTTT
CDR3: CASSADRGRRVAFF